Described below is a single T cell receptor beta chain sequence and its context. The J segment lost 2 bases and the V segment lost 5 bases, leaving 5 bases of the junction unmatched. CDR3 length: 15 amino acids. From germline, CDR1 is SNHLY and CDR2 FYNNEI. The sample comes from a study of blood T cell repertoires in COVID-19. Profiling relied on immunoSEQ multiplex PCR, and the TCRdb table lists in-frame clones only, not all of them. The table has under 300,000 clones, roughly 89% seen once. The TCR originated in a woman aged 40 to 50 who had recovered from COVID-19. The chain has TRBV2 and TRBJ2-1, with 8 bases matching TRBD2. Sequences were obtained from PBMCs or T cells enriched from blood (not recorded which). The CDR3 region has the DNA TGTGCCAGCAGTATTACTAGCGGCGCCTACAATGAGCAGTTCTTC. This gives the protein CASSITSGAYNEQFF.